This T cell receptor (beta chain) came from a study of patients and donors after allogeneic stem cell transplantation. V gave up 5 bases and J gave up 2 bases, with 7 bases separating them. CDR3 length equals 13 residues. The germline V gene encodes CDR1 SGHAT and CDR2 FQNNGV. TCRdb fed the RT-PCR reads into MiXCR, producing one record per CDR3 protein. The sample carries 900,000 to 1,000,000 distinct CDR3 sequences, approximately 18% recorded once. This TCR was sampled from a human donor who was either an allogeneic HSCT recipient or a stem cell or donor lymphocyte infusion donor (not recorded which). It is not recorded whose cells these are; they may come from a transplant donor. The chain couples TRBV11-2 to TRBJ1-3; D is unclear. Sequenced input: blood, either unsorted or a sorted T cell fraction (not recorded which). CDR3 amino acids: CASSGSAGNTIYF. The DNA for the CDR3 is TGTGCCAGCAGCGGAAGCGCTGGAAACACCATATATTTT.